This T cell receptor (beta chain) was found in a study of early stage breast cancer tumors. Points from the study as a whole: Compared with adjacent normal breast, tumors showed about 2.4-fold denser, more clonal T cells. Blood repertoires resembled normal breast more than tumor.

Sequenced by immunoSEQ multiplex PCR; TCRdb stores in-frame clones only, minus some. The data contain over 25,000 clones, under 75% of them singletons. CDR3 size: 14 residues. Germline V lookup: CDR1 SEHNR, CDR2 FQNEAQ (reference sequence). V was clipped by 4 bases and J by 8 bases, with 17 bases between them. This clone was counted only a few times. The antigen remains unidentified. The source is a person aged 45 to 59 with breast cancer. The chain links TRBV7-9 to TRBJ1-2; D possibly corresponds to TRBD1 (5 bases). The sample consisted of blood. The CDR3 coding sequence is TGTGCCAGCAGCTCGTCGGTGGGACTCCGCGGCTACACCTTC. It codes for CASSSSVGLRGYTF.